These 3 T cell receptor beta chains originate from one sample sequenced in a study of T cells in Graves' hyperthyroidism and ophthalmopathy. Researchers amplified the TCR beta CDR3 regions from RNA transcripts. Carried out on the TCR CDR3, a first-round RT-PCR used the HTBI primer set. TCRdb ran MiXCR on the multiplex PCR reads and lists one entry per CDR3 protein. The data contain roughly 380,000 distinct CDR3 sequences, approximately 15% of them singletons. The sequenced sample consisted of blood. These receptors came from a woman in her fifties or sixties with Graves' hyperthyroidism.

This clonotype was seen at least ten times. The rearrangement uses TRBV12-5 and TRBJ2-3, with D possibly TRBD1 on 6 matching bases. This CDR3 comprises 14 residues. CDR1 is LGHNT and CDR2 is FRNRAP in the germline V gene. V was cut by 5 bases and J by 0 bases, with 9 bases left in between. The CDR3 spells CASGTGQSTDTQYF. The CDR3 coding sequence is TGTGCTAGTGGTACAGGACAGAGCACAGATACGCAGTATTTT.

This clonotype was counted between two and nine times. The CDR3 nucleotides read TGTGCCAGCAGCCCAACCGGGACAGGGGGCGAGCAGTACTTC. Translation: CASSPTGTGGEQYF. V and J are TRBV6-1 and TRBJ2-7, with 11 bases fitting TRBD1. CDR3 size: 14 residues. Germline CDR1 MNHNS, CDR2 SASEGT. The junction had 7 bases not matched to a gene; V was cut back by 6 bases and J by 6 bases.

This clonotype came up many times. The chain carries TRBV6-1 and TRBJ2-7, with 10 positions matching TRBD1. In germline, CDR1 is MNHNS, CDR2 SASEGT. J lost 4 bases, V lost 5 bases, and 5 bases had no gene match. The CDR3 covers 14 residues. CDR3 coding DNA: TGTGCCAGCAGTTCGACAGGGGGCTGGTACGAGCAGTACTTC. Translating gives CASSSTGGWYEQYF.